This T cell receptor beta chain was identified during a study of blood T cell repertoires in COVID-19. TCRdb's copy holds only in-frame clones and misses some; the assay was immunoSEQ multiplex PCR. The sample carries approximately 250,000 clones, approximately 87% recorded once. The CDR3 runs 13 residues. Trimming removed 4 bases at V and 2 bases at J, with 8 bases between. Germline assignment: CDR1 MDHEN and CDR2 SYDVKM. The genes are TRBV28 and TRBJ1-2, with TRBD1 as a possible D gene (6 bases). The sequenced sample was peripheral blood. The receptor was derived from a man aged 55-75 years who had recovered from COVID-19. The CDR3 is CASSSDRNYGYTF. The CDR3 nucleotides are TGTGCCAGCAGTTCTGACAGGAACTATGGCTACACCTTC.